This entry describes one T cell receptor (beta chain). These data come from a study of cytomegalovirus exposure and HLA in healthy donors. PCR employed 60 Vbeta and 13 Jbeta primers. Libraries were prepared by immunoSEQ multiplex PCR; TCRdb keeps only in-frame clonotypes and omits some of them. The sample records 150,000 to 200,000 clones, roughly 79% being singletons. Unmatched junction bases numbered 3, after V lost 4 bases and J lost 2 bases. Germline V CDR1 and CDR2: SGHRS, YFSETQ. The CDR3 loop spans 15 amino acids. Sample: PBMCs. This receptor was obtained from a man between 40 and 49 years old in good health and CMV-seropositive. The gene calls are TRBV5-1 and TRBJ1-3; 10 bases line up with TRBD1. Here the CDR3 reads CASSPGQGAGNTIYF. CDR3 nucleotides: TGCGCCAGCAGCCCAGGACAGGGGGCTGGAAACACCATATATTTT.